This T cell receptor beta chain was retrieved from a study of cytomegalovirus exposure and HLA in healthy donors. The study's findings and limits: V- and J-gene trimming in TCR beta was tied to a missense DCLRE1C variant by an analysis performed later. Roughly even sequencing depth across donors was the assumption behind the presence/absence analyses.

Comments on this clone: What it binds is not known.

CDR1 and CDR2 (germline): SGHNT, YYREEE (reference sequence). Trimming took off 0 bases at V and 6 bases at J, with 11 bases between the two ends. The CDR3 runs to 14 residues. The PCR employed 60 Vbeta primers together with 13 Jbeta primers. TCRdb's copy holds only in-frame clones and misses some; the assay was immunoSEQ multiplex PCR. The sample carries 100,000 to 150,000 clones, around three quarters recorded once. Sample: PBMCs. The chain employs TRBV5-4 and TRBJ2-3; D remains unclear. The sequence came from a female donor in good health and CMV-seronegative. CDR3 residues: CASSLGPPRDTQYF. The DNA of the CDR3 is TGTGCCAGCAGCTTGGGACCACCTAGGGATACGCAGTATTTT.